This TCR beta chain was identified in a study of cytomegalovirus exposure and HLA in healthy donors. The germline V gene has CDR1 MNHNS and CDR2 SASEGT. The V segment lost 4 bases and the J segment 5 bases; nucleotides outside the gene matches: 18. The length of the CDR3 is 18 residues. Both 60 Vbeta primers and 13 Jbeta primers went into the PCR. This table comes from immunoSEQ multiplex PCR, and its TCRdb copy is limited to in-frame clones, with some not included. The sample has 120,000 to 150,000 clones; just over 70% are singletons. The receptor was derived from a woman aged 25 to 39 in good health and CMV-seronegative. The chain uses TRBV6-1 and TRBJ2-5; TRBD1 matches at 8 bases. The sequencing input was PBMCs. The CDR3 sequence: CASSANFYSGTGMETQYF. The CDR3 bases are TGTGCCAGCAGTGCGAATTTCTACTCCGGGACAGGCATGGAGACCCAGTACTTC.